This TCR beta chain was captured by sequencing in a study of a mutant IDH1 vaccine in newly diagnosed glioma. A note on this clone: Its antigen is not identified.

Described time point: week 35, safety follow-up. Each dose of the vaccine consisted of 300 ug of mutant IDH1 20-mer peptide, with topical imiquimod. The CDR3 length is 12 residues. CDR1 is ENHRY and CDR2 is SYGVKD in the germline V gene. The V gene end was trimmed by 11 bases and the J gene end by 4 bases; junction bases not matched to a gene: 3. The protocol was immunoSEQ multiplex PCR, while the TCRdb copy is restricted to in-frame clones and leaves out a portion. The repertoire consists of around 40,000 clones, with around 91% occurring once and the leading ten covering 1.5%. The chain carries TRBV10-3 and TRBJ1-2; 11 bases align to TRBD1. This clonotype originated in a man between 40 and 49 years old with glioma. Sequenced material: PBMCs, taken from a glioma patient whose treatment included an IDH1 peptide vaccine. CDR3 residues: CAAGTGGYGYTF. Written as DNA, the CDR3 is TGTGCCGCCGGGACAGGGGGCTATGGCTACACCTTC.